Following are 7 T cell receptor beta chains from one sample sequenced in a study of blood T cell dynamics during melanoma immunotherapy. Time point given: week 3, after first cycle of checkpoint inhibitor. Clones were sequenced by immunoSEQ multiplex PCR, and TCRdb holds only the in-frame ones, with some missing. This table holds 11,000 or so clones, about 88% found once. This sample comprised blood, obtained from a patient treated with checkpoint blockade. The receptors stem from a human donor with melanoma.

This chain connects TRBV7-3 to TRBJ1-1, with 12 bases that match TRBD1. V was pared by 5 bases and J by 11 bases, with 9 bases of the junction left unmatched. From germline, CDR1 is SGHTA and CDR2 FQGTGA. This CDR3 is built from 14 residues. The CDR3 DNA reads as TGTGCCAGCAGCCTGGTAGGGACAGGGGGCCGGGCTTTCTTT. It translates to CASSLVGTGGRAFF.

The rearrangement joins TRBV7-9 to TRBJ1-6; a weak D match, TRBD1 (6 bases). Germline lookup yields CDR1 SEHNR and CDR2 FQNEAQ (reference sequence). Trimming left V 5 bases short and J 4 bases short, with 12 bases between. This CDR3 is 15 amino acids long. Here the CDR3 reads CASSPKGGYNSPLHF. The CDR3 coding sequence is TGTGCCAGCAGCCCAAAGGGGGGGTATAATTCACCCCTCCACTTT. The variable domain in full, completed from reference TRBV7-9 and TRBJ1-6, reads DTGVSQNPRHKITKRGQNVTFRCDPISEHNRLYWYRQTLGQGPEFLTYFQNEAQLEKSRLLSDRFSAERPKGSFSTLEIQRTEQGDSAMYLCASSPKGGYNSPLHFGNGTRLTVT.

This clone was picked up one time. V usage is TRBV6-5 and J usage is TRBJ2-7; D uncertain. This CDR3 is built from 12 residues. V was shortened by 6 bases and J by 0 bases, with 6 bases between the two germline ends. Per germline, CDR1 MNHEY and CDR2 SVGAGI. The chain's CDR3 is CASRGYSYEQYF. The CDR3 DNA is TGTGCCAGCAGGGGCTACTCCTACGAGCAGTACTTC.

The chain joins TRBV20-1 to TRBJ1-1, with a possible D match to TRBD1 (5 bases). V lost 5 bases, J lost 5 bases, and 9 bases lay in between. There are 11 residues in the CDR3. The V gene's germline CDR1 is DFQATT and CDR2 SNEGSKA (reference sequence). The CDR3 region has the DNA TGCAGTGCTGGGGGGAGGACTGAAGCTTTCTTT. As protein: CSAGGRTEAFF.

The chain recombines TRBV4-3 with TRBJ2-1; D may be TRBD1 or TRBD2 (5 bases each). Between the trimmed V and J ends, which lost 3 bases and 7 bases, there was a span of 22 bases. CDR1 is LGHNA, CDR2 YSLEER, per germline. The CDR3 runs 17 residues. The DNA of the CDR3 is TGCGCCAGCAGCCACGGTCGGGGCAGGGCGTTGAGGAATGAGCAGTTCTTC. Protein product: CASSHGRGRALRNEQFF.

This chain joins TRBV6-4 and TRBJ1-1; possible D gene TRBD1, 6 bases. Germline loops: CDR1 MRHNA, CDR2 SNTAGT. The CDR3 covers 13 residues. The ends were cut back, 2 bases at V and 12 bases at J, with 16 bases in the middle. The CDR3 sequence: CASSDLAQGQTFF. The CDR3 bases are TGTGCCAGCAGTGACCTTGCACAGGGCCAGACTTTCTTT.

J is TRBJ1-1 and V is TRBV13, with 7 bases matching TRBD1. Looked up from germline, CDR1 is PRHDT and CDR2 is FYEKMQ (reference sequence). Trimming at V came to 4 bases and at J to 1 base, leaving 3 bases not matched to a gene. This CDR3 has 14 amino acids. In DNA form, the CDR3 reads TGTGCCAGCAGCTCGGGGGACAGGAACACTGAAGCTTTCTTT. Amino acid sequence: CASSSGDRNTEAFF.